These T cell receptor beta chains were read from a single sample in a study of a mutant IDH1 vaccine in newly diagnosed glioma. The table came from immunoSEQ multiplex PCR; TCRdb's copy has only in-frame clones and leaves some out. Here the sample spans approximately 100,000 clones, approximately 90% being singletons. The starting material was PBMCs, obtained from a glioma patient treated with radiotherapy, temozolomide or both. These TCRs come from a woman in her forties or fifties with glioma. The CDR3 runs from the conserved cysteine through the conserved F or W. Each record gives: clone size, V gene, D gene, J gene, CDR3 protein, CDR3 DNA. D genes are given only for firm matches. The size entry is marked missing in some rows and otherwise reads once, few, many or a size class.

size: .; V: TRBV30; D: TRBD1; J: TRBJ1-2; CDR3: CAWSAGGGYTF; DNA: TGTGCCTGGAGTGCAGGGGGCGGCTACACCTTC
size: .; V: TRBV5-1; D: .; J: TRBJ1-3; CDR3: CASSLGGSGNTIYF; DNA: TGCGCCAGCAGCTTAGGCGGCTCTGGAAACACCATATATTTT
size: .; V: TRBV2; D: .; J: TRBJ1-3; CDR3: CASRRTVGGNTIYF; DNA: TGTGCCAGCAGGAGGACAGTGGGTGGAAACACCATATATTTT
size: .; V: TRBV5-5; D: .; J: TRBJ2-2; CDR3: CASSLGPANTGELFF; DNA: TGTGCCAGCAGCTTGGGACCGGCGAACACCGGGGAGCTGTTTTTT
size: .; V: TRBV6-6; D: TRBD1; J: TRBJ1-2; CDR3: CASSRTGENYGYTF; DNA: TGTGCCAGCAGCAGGACAGGGGAAAACTATGGCTACACCTTC
size: .; V: TRBV6-5; D: .; J: TRBJ1-4; CDR3: CASKPTGTFEKLFF; DNA: TGTGCCAGCAAGCCTACCGGGACATTTGAAAAACTGTTTTTT
size: once; V: TRBV7-9; D: .; J: TRBJ2-1; CDR3: CASRFAAYNEQFF; DNA: TGTGCCAGCAGATTCGCAGCCTACAATGAGCAGTTCTTC
size: .; V: TRBV4-1; D: .; J: TRBJ1-3; CDR3: CASSRQLPGNTIYF; DNA: TGCGCCAGCAGCAGACAGTTGCCTGGAAACACCATATATTTT
size: .; V: TRBV30; D: .; J: TRBJ1-2; CDR3: CAWSVLGSYGYTF; DNA: TGTGCCTGGAGTGTACTGGGTAGCTATGGCTACACCTTC
size: .; V: TRBV19; D: TRBD1; J: TRBJ1-2; CDR3: CASSPRTGDGYTF; DNA: TGTGCCAGTAGTCCCCGAACAGGGGATGGCTACACCTTC
size: few; V: TRBV4-1; D: TRBD1; J: TRBJ1-1; CDR3: CASSQPGQAPNTEAFF; DNA: TGCGCCAGCAGCCAACCGGGACAGGCCCCGAACACTGAAGCTTTCTTT
size: .; V: TRBV5-1; D: TRBD2; J: TRBJ2-2; CDR3: CASSLRGLASTGELFF; DNA: TGCGCCAGCAGCTTGAGAGGACTAGCGAGCACCGGGGAGCTGTTTTTT
size: .; V: TRBV12-5; D: .; J: TRBJ1-1; CDR3: CASGQDGYTEAFF; DNA: TGTGCTAGTGGCCAGGACGGATACACTGAAGCTTTCTTT
size: .; V: TRBV2; D: .; J: TRBJ2-3; CDR3: CASKGQGDTQYF; DNA: TGTGCCAGCAAGGGGCAGGGGGATACGCAGTATTTT
size: .; V: TRBV28; D: TRBD1; J: TRBJ1-3; CDR3: CASSRLTGGILSGNTIYF; DNA: TGTGCCAGCAGTAGATTGACAGGGGGAATACTCTCTGGAAACACCATATATTTT
size: .; V: TRBV5-6; D: TRBD2; J: TRBJ2-1; CDR3: CASSFGTSGRASVEQFF; DNA: TGTGCCAGCAGCTTCGGGACTAGCGGGAGGGCCTCGGTTGAGCAGTTCTTC
size: .; V: TRBV4-1; D: TRBD2; J: TRBJ2-7; CDR3: CASSQSLAGPGYEQYF; DNA: TGCGCCAGCAGCCAGTCTCTAGCGGGACCAGGTTACGAGCAGTACTTC
size: .; V: TRBV27; D: TRBD1; J: TRBJ1-4; CDR3: CASSFDREDEKLFF; DNA: TGTGCCAGCAGTTTTGACAGGGAGGATGAAAAACTGTTTTTT
size: .; V: TRBV5-4; D: TRBD1; J: TRBJ1-2; CDR3: CASSLGGQGEGYTF; DNA: TGTGCCAGCAGCTTGGGGGGACAGGGGGAAGGCTACACCTTC
size: .; V: TRBV27; D: .; J: TRBJ2-2; CDR3: CASSTYRNTGELFF; DNA: TGTGCCAGCAGTACCTACCGGAACACCGGGGAGCTGTTTTTT
size: .; V: TRBV5-6; D: .; J: TRBJ2-5; CDR3: CASSSLGGETQYF; DNA: TGTGCCAGCAGCTCACTAGGGGGGGAGACCCAGTACTTC
size: .; V: TRBV19; D: TRBD1; J: TRBJ1-6; CDR3: CASTRDSSSSYNSPLHF; DNA: TGTGCCAGTACTCGGGACAGCTCGAGCTCCTATAATTCACCCCTCCACTTT
size: once; V: TRBV30; D: TRBD1; J: TRBJ2-7; CDR3: CAWGTGFLEQYF; DNA: TGTGCCTGGGGGACAGGGTTTCTCGAGCAGTACTTC
size: .; V: TRBV28; D: .; J: TRBJ1-2; CDR3: CASSLPAGGYGYTF; DNA: TGTGCCAGCAGTCTCCCCGCGGGGGGCTATGGCTACACCTTC
size: .; V: TRBV28; D: TRBD1; J: TRBJ2-4; CDR3: CASSGIQGNKNIQYF; DNA: TGTGCCAGCAGTGGGATACAGGGGAACAAAAACATTCAGTACTTC
size: .; V: TRBV7-3; D: .; J: TRBJ2-1; CDR3: CASSFDSYNEQFF; DNA: TGTGCCAGCAGCTTTGACTCGTACAATGAGCAGTTCTTC
size: .; V: TRBV5-6; D: .; J: TRBJ2-3; CDR3: CASSFGLANTDTQYF; DNA: TGTGCCAGCAGCTTCGGGCTAGCGAACACAGATACGCAGTATTTT
size: .; V: TRBV12-5; D: .; J: TRBJ2-5; CDR3: CASGLGKGWTQYF; DNA: TGTGCTAGTGGTTTGGGGAAAGGGTGGACCCAGTACTTC
size: .; V: TRBV30; D: .; J: TRBJ2-3; CDR3: CAWAQGGMSDTQYF; DNA: TGTGCCTGGGCACAGGGCGGGATGTCAGATACGCAGTATTTT
size: few; V: TRBV2; D: TRBD1; J: TRBJ2-2; CDR3: CASSAGTVNTGELFF; DNA: TGTGCCAGCAGTGCTGGGACAGTGAACACCGGGGAGCTGTTTTTT
size: .; V: TRBV7-3; D: TRBD1; J: TRBJ2-1; CDR3: CASSAGQGLRGEQFF; DNA: TGTGCCAGCAGCGCGGGACAGGGTCTTCGAGGGGAGCAGTTCTTC
size: .; V: TRBV14; D: TRBD1; J: TRBJ2-7; CDR3: CASSRQGTGWYEQYF; DNA: TGTGCCAGCAGCCGCCAGGGGACAGGGTGGTACGAGCAGTACTTC
size: .; V: TRBV19; D: TRBD2; J: TRBJ2-3; CDR3: CASSILTSGSRDTQYF; DNA: TGTGCCAGTAGTATCTTGACTAGCGGGAGCAGGGATACGCAGTATTTT
size: .; V: TRBV19; D: TRBD1; J: TRBJ1-1; CDR3: CASSPDRGSSTEAFF; DNA: TGTGCCAGTAGTCCAGACAGGGGTTCATCCACTGAAGCTTTCTTT
size: .; V: TRBV7-6; D: TRBD1; J: TRBJ2-7; CDR3: CASSLEGQGYEQYF; DNA: TGTGCCAGCAGCTTAGAGGGACAGGGCTACGAGCAGTACTTC
size: .; V: TRBV15; D: .; J: TRBJ1-3; CDR3: CATSRDLRVQGNTIYF; DNA: TGTGCCACCAGCAGAGATTTAAGGGTGCAAGGAAACACCATATATTTT
size: .; V: TRBV18; D: TRBD2; J: TRBJ2-1; CDR3: CASSQPSGSRNEQFF; DNA: TGTGCCAGCTCACAGCCTAGCGGGAGCAGGAATGAGCAGTTCTTC
size: .; V: TRBV7-9; D: .; J: TRBJ2-4; CDR3: CASSPLNWGAKNIQYF; DNA: TGTGCCAGCAGCCCGTTAAATTGGGGGGCCAAAAACATTCAGTACTTC
size: .; V: TRBV19; D: .; J: TRBJ2-7; CDR3: CASSGGAGITYEQYF; DNA: TGTGCCAGCTCAGGGGGGGCAGGGATCACCTACGAGCAGTACTTC
size: .; V: TRBV6-6; D: .; J: TRBJ2-5; CDR3: CASSPRGGTETQYF; DNA: TGTGCCAGCAGTCCCCGTGGGGGGACGGAGACCCAGTACTTC
size: .; V: TRBV4-2; D: .; J: TRBJ1-3; CDR3: CASSQGAAASGNTIYF; DNA: TGTGCCAGCAGCCAAGGGGCGGCAGCCTCTGGAAACACCATATATTTT
size: .; V: TRBV21-1; D: .; J: TRBJ1-1; CDR3: CASSIYGYLNTEAFF; DNA: TGTGCCAGCAGCATCTACGGCTACCTGAACACTGAAGCTTTCTTT
size: .; V: TRBV15; D: .; J: TRBJ1-3; CDR3: CATGSLDRISGNTIYF; DNA: TGTGCCACCGGAAGCCTCGACAGGATCTCTGGAAACACCATATATTTT
size: .; V: TRBV28; D: TRBD2; J: TRBJ2-1; CDR3: CASSGPGLAGNEQFF; DNA: TGTGCCAGCAGCGGACCGGGACTAGCGGGTAATGAGCAGTTCTTC
size: .; V: TRBV2; D: TRBD2; J: TRBJ2-4; CDR3: CASSEELAVSKNIQYF; DNA: TGTGCCAGCAGTGAGGAACTAGCGGTGAGCAAAAACATTCAGTACTTC
size: .; V: TRBV9; D: .; J: TRBJ2-7; CDR3: CASSPRQGLSYEQYF; DNA: TGTGCCAGCAGCCCCCGCCAGGGGCTCTCCTACGAGCAGTACTTC